This is a list of T cell receptor beta chains from one sample in a study of blood T cell repertoires in COVID-19. Using immunoSEQ multiplex PCR, the repertoire was profiled, and TCRdb retains in-frame clones only, with some absent. The sample records around 150,000 clones, roughly 80% being singletons. Sequenced sample: peripheral blood. The origin of the receptors is a woman aged 45-59 years with active or convalescent COVID-19. Each CDR3 is given with its conserved first and last residue. D genes are given only for firm matches. Clone size is given for some rows only: seen once, a few or many times, or a class if the clone is expanded.

J: TRBJ2-1
D: NA
size: NA
V: TRBV11-2
CDR3: CASSLAGREQFF
DNA: TGTGCCAGCAGCTTAGCGGGAAGGGAGCAGTTCTTC

J: TRBJ2-1
D: TRBD1
size: NA
V: TRBV6-5
CDR3: CASRPGQRRNEQFF
DNA: TGTGCCAGCAGACCGGGACAGCGGCGCAATGAGCAGTTCTTC

J: TRBJ2-3
D: TRBD1
size: NA
V: TRBV5-6
CDR3: CASSPEGQGNTDTQYF
DNA: TGTGCCAGCAGCCCGGAGGGACAGGGCAACACAGATACGCAGTATTTT

J: TRBJ2-7
D: TRBD2
size: many
V: TRBV4-1
CDR3: CASSQPGTSVYEQYF
DNA: TGCGCCAGCAGCCAACCCGGGACTAGCGTCTACGAGCAGTACTTC

J: TRBJ2-1
D: TRBD1
size: NA
V: TRBV5-4
CDR3: CASSQDRSSYNEQFF
DNA: TGTGCCAGCAGCCAGGACAGGAGCTCCTACAATGAGCAGTTCTTC

J: TRBJ2-1
D: TRBD2
size: NA
V: TRBV27
CDR3: CASSWGGRNNEQFF
DNA: TGTGCCAGCAGCTGGGGGGGGAGAAACAATGAGCAGTTCTTC

J: TRBJ2-3
D: TRBD1
size: NA
V: TRBV5-1
CDR3: CASSLEAPGGPGDTQYF
DNA: TGCGCCAGCAGCTTGGAAGCCCCAGGGGGACCAGGGGATACGCAGTATTTT

J: TRBJ2-3
D: NA
size: once
V: TRBV11-3
CDR3: CASSTGDTQYF
DNA: TGTGCCAGCAGCACAGGAGATACGCAGTATTTT

J: TRBJ2-1
D: TRBD2
size: NA
V: TRBV10-2
CDR3: CASSEYLAGGFDEQFF
DNA: TGCGCCAGCAGTGAGTACCTAGCGGGGGGGTTCGATGAGCAGTTCTTC

J: TRBJ1-1
D: NA
size: once
V: TRBV2
CDR3: CASSRETNTEAFF
DNA: TGTGCCAGCAGCCGGGAGACGAACACTGAAGCTTTCTTT

J: TRBJ1-2
D: NA
size: NA
V: TRBV2
CDR3: CASSPVNYGYTF
DNA: TGTGCCAGCAGCCCGGTTAACTATGGCTACACCTTC

J: TRBJ2-2
D: TRBD2
size: NA
V: TRBV5-1
CDR3: CASSQGLAVINTGELFF
DNA: TGCGCCAGCAGCCAAGGACTAGCGGTTATAAACACCGGGGAGCTGTTTTTT

J: TRBJ2-1
D: TRBD2
size: NA
V: TRBV27
CDR3: CASSYLAGPYNEQFF
DNA: TGTGCCAGCAGTTACCTAGCGGGCCCTTACAATGAGCAGTTCTTC

J: TRBJ2-1
D: NA
size: NA
V: TRBV20-1
CDR3: CSARDGELGFF
DNA: TGCAGTGCTAGAGACGGGGAATTGGGGTTCTTC

J: TRBJ2-1
D: TRBD2
size: NA
V: TRBV3-1/TRBV3-2
CDR3: CASSRSGGAGHEQFF
DNA: TGTGCCAGCAGCCGAAGCGGGGGGGCCGGACATGAGCAGTTCTTC

J: TRBJ1-4
D: NA
size: NA
V: TRBV28
CDR3: CASSFPIQGEKLFF
DNA: TGTGCCAGCAGTTTCCCCATCCAGGGGGAAAAACTGTTTTTT

J: TRBJ2-1
D: TRBD2
size: NA
V: TRBV4-2
CDR3: CASSQEGASGVRYNEQFF
DNA: TGTGCCAGCAGCCAAGAGGGGGCTAGCGGGGTTCGGTACAATGAGCAGTTCTTC

J: TRBJ2-1
D: NA
size: NA
V: TRBV20-1
CDR3: CSASPSMSYNEQFF
DNA: TGCAGTGCTAGTCCTAGCATGTCCTACAATGAGCAGTTCTTC

J: TRBJ2-2
D: TRBD2
size: few
V: TRBV6-5
CDR3: CASSYASGFTGELFF
DNA: TGTGCCAGCAGTTACGCTAGCGGCTTCACCGGGGAGCTGTTTTTT

J: TRBJ1-1
D: NA
size: NA
V: TRBV27
CDR3: CASSPQSTEAFF
DNA: TGTGCCAGCAGTCCCCAGTCCACTGAAGCTTTCTTT

J: TRBJ2-7
D: NA
size: NA
V: TRBV5-1
CDR3: CASSLGGHNTYEQYF
DNA: TGCGCCAGCAGCTTGGGCGGGCACAACACCTACGAGCAGTACTTC

J: TRBJ2-2
D: NA
size: NA
V: TRBV7-3
CDR3: CASSLTGENTGELFF
DNA: TGTGCCAGCAGCTTAACAGGGGAGAACACCGGGGAGCTGTTTTTT

J: TRBJ1-5
D: TRBD1
size: NA
V: TRBV3-1/TRBV3-2
CDR3: CASRASVNTGAGGNQPQHF
DNA: TGTGCCAGCAGAGCAAGCGTTAACACAGGGGCCGGCGGCAATCAGCCCCAGCATTTT

J: TRBJ1-5
D: NA
size: NA
V: TRBV7-3
CDR3: CASSPIAGQPQHF
DNA: TGTGCCAGCAGCCCGATTGCGGGTCAGCCCCAGCATTTT

J: TRBJ1-1
D: NA
size: NA
V: TRBV5-1
CDR3: CASSLAIDMNTEAFF
DNA: TGCGCCAGCAGCTTGGCCATAGATATGAACACTGAAGCTTTCTTT

J: TRBJ2-5
D: NA
size: few
V: TRBV7-2
CDR3: CASSQTWGRYETQYF
DNA: TGTGCCAGCAGCCAAACCTGGGGGAGGTACGAGACCCAGTACTTC

J: TRBJ2-5
D: TRBD2
size: once
V: TRBV9
CDR3: CASSAGLAGVQETQYF
DNA: TGTGCCAGCAGCGCTGGACTAGCGGGGGTTCAAGAGACCCAGTACTTC

J: TRBJ2-2
D: TRBD1
size: NA
V: TRBV5-1
CDR3: CASSSATGTGHTGELFF
DNA: TGCGCCAGCAGCTCAGCAACCGGGACAGGGCACACCGGGGAGCTGTTTTTT

J: TRBJ1-2
D: TRBD1
size: NA
V: TRBV11-1
CDR3: CASSPTKDRYYGYTF
DNA: TGTGCCAGCAGCCCGACCAAGGACAGGTACTATGGCTACACCTTC

J: TRBJ2-3
D: TRBD1
size: NA
V: TRBV9
CDR3: CASSQGQGATDTQYF
DNA: TGTGCCAGCAGCCAGGGTCAGGGGGCTACAGATACGCAGTATTTT

J: TRBJ2-3
D: TRBD2
size: few
V: TRBV3-1/TRBV3-2
CDR3: CASSLRLAGLTDTQYF
DNA: TGTGCCAGCAGCCTACGACTAGCGGGGCTCACAGATACGCAGTATTTT

J: TRBJ1-5
D: TRBD1
size: NA
V: TRBV15
CDR3: CATKDWTGGNQPQHF
DNA: TGTGCCACCAAGGACTGGACAGGGGGCAATCAGCCCCAGCATTTT

J: TRBJ1-2
D: NA
size: NA
V: TRBV29-1
CDR3: CSVEGRTAINYGYTF
DNA: TGCAGCGTTGAAGGAAGGACAGCGATAAACTATGGCTACACCTTC

J: TRBJ2-5
D: NA
size: NA
V: TRBV3-1/TRBV3-2
CDR3: CASSQDLQQETQYF
DNA: TGTGCCAGCAGCCAAGATCTGCAGCAAGAGACCCAGTACTTC

J: TRBJ1-1
D: NA
size: few
V: TRBV5-6
CDR3: CASSFFVGGANTEAFF
DNA: TGTGCCAGCAGCTTCTTTGTAGGAGGGGCTAACACTGAAGCTTTCTTT

J: TRBJ1-1
D: NA
size: NA
V: TRBV28
CDR3: CASSFPGGSDTEAFF
DNA: TGTGCCAGCAGTTTCCCCGGGGGATCGGACACTGAAGCTTTCTTT

J: TRBJ1-5
D: TRBD1
size: NA
V: TRBV5-6
CDR3: CASSLEDRGRQPQHF
DNA: TGTGCCAGCAGCTTGGAGGACAGGGGGCGACAGCCCCAGCATTTT

J: TRBJ1-6
D: TRBD1
size: NA
V: TRBV6-5
CDR3: CASSLGQVNSPLHF
DNA: TGTGCCAGCAGTCTAGGACAGGTCAATTCACCCCTCCACTTT

J: TRBJ1-6
D: TRBD1
size: NA
V: TRBV9
CDR3: CASSVGTGYNSPLHF
DNA: TGTGCCAGCAGCGTAGGGACAGGGTATAATTCACCCCTCCACTTT

J: TRBJ2-1
D: TRBD2
size: NA
V: TRBV28
CDR3: CASNLAGPYNEQFF
DNA: TGTGCCAGCAATCTAGCGGGACCCTACAATGAGCAGTTCTTC

J: TRBJ1-6
D: TRBD1
size: NA
V: TRBV30
CDR3: CAWSVGAYRGNSPLHF
DNA: TGTGCCTGGAGTGTAGGTGCCTACAGGGGTAATTCACCCCTCCACTTT

J: TRBJ1-1
D: TRBD1
size: few
V: TRBV5-1
CDR3: CASSSRQGAGNTEAFF
DNA: TGCGCCAGCAGCAGCCGACAGGGGGCCGGGAACACTGAAGCTTTCTTT

J: TRBJ2-3
D: NA
size: NA
V: TRBV7-8
CDR3: CASSFLGGSGRRTDTQYF
DNA: TGTGCCAGCAGCTTCCTCGGTGGTAGCGGACGTCGCACAGATACGCAGTATTTT

J: TRBJ2-1
D: NA
size: NA
V: TRBV9
CDR3: CASSRWGEEINEQFF
DNA: TGTGCCAGCAGCCGATGGGGGGAGGAGATCAATGAGCAGTTCTTC

J: TRBJ1-5
D: NA
size: NA
V: TRBV12-3/TRBV12-4
CDR3: CASSRDRTQPQHF
DNA: TGTGCCAGCAGTCGAGACAGAACCCAGCCCCAGCATTTT

J: TRBJ2-3
D: NA
size: NA
V: TRBV18
CDR3: CASSRLSTDTQYF
DNA: TGTGCCAGCTCACGGCTGAGCACAGATACGCAGTATTTT

J: TRBJ2-6
D: NA
size: NA
V: TRBV6-5
CDR3: CASSYGGTGANVLTF
DNA: TGTGCCAGCAGTTACGGCGGGACCGGGGCCAACGTCCTGACTTTC

J: TRBJ2-5
D: TRBD2
size: NA
V: TRBV20-1
CDR3: CSASRAGGQETQYF
DNA: TGCAGTGCTAGTAGAGCGGGGGGGCAAGAGACCCAGTACTTC

J: TRBJ1-2
D: TRBD1
size: NA
V: TRBV28
CDR3: CASSFSGDSYGYTF
DNA: TGTGCCAGCAGTTTTTCAGGGGACAGCTATGGCTACACCTTC

J: TRBJ1-1
D: NA
size: NA
V: TRBV30
CDR3: CAWSVHWTAKNTEAFF
DNA: TGTGCCTGGAGTGTACATTGGACAGCTAAGAACACTGAAGCTTTCTTT